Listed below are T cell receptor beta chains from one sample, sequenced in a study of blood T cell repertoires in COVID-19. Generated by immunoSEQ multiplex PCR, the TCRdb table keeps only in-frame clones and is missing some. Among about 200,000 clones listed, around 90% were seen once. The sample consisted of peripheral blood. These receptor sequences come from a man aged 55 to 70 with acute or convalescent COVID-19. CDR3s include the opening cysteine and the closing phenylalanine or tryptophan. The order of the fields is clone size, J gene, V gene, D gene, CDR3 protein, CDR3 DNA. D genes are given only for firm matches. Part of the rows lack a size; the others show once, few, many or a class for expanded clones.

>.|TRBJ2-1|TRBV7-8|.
CASSRGAAYNEQFF
TGTGCCAGCAGCCGAGGGGCTGCCTACAATGAGCAGTTCTTC
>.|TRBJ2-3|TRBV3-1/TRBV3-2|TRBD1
CASSHWTGGESDTQYF
TGTGCCAGCAGCCACTGGACAGGGGGTGAGTCAGATACGCAGTATTTT
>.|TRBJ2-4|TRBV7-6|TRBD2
CASSLGGGPKTSLAKNIQYF
TGTGCCAGCAGCTTAGGCGGGGGGCCGAAAACGAGTCTAGCCAAAAACATTCAGTACTTC
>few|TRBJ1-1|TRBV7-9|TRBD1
CASSTTGQGITEAFF
TGTGCCAGCAGCACAACCGGACAGGGGATCACTGAAGCTTTCTTT
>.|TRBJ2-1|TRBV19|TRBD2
CASSKGLAGRLNEQFF
TGTGCCAGTAGTAAAGGACTAGCGGGGCGATTGAATGAGCAGTTCTTC
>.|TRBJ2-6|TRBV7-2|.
CASSLWVWSSGANVLTF
TGTGCCAGCAGCTTGTGGGTTTGGAGCTCTGGGGCCAACGTCCTGACTTTC
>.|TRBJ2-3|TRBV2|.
CASKDSGTPTDTQYF
TGTGCCAGCAAGGATTCCGGGACTCCGACAGATACGCAGTATTTT
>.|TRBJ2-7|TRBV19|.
CASSRGDSYYEQYF
TGTGCCAGTAGTAGGGGGGACAGTTACTACGAGCAGTACTTC
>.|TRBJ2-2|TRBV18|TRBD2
CASSPLGRAGTGELFF
TGTGCCAGCTCACCCCTGGGTCGAGCGGGGACCGGGGAGCTGTTTTTT
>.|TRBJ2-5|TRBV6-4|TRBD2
CASSETGTRGTQYF
TGTGCCAGCAGCGAAACCGGGACTAGAGGAACCCAGTACTTC
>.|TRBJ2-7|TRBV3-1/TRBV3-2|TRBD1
CASSQGVGQPSYEQYF
TGTGCCAGCAGCCAAGGGGTGGGACAGCCCTCCTACGAGCAGTACTTC
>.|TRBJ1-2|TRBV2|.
CASSLGGSGYTF
TGTGCCAGCAGTCTGGGGGGATCCGGCTACACCTTC
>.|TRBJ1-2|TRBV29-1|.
CSVEDPDSLYGYTF
TGCAGCGTTGAAGACCCGGACAGCCTCTATGGCTACACCTTC
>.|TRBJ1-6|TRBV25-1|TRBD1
CASRGGQGGSPLHF
TGTGCCAGCAGAGGGGGACAGGGAGGTTCACCCCTCCACTTT
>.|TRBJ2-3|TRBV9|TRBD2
CASSPFRGGGAGDTQYF
TGTGCCAGCAGCCCCTTCCGAGGCGGGGGGGCGGGAGATACGCAGTATTTT
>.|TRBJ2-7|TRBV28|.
CASSLTGPYEQYF
TGTGCCAGCAGTTTGACAGGCCCCTACGAGCAGTACTTC
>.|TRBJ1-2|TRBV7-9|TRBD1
CASTRPGGQIYGYTF
TGTGCCAGCACCCGGCCCGGGGGACAGATCTATGGCTACACCTTC
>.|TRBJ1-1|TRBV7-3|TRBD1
CASSSTPGQGASRTEAFF
TGTGCCAGCAGCTCGACCCCGGGACAGGGGGCGTCTCGGACTGAAGCTTTCTTT
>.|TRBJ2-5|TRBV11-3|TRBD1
CASRDGQGETQYF
TGTGCCAGCAGGGATGGACAGGGGGAGACCCAGTACTTC
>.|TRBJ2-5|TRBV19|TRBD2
CASSPSGGAGETQYF
TGTGCCAGTAGTCCTAGCGGGGGGGCCGGAGAGACCCAGTACTTC
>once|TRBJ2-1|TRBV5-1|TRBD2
CASSLGASGEQFF
TGCGCCAGCAGCTTGGGGGCTAGCGGGGAGCAGTTCTTC
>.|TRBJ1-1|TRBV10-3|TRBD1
CAIRPTAGGTEAFF
TGTGCCATCAGGCCAACAGCAGGGGGCACTGAAGCTTTCTTT
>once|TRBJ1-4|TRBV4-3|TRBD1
CASSHWGTVGVAEKLFF
TGCGCCAGCAGCCATTGGGGGACAGTTGGAGTCGCTGAAAAACTGTTTTTT
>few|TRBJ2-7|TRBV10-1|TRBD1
CANAQGKELYEQYF
TGCGCCAACGCACAGGGGAAGGAGCTCTACGAGCAGTACTTC
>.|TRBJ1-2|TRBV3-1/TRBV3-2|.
CASSQDRGTTNYGYTF
TGTGCCAGCAGCCAAGACAGGGGTACTACTAACTATGGCTACACCTTC
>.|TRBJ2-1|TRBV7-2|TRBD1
CASSLEVRGLHNEQFF
TGTGCCAGCAGCTTAGAGGTGAGGGGGCTCCACAATGAGCAGTTCTTC
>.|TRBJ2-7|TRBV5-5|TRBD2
CASSLPGGGGEQYF
TGTGCCAGCAGCCTCCCTGGGGGGGGAGGCGAGCAGTACTTC
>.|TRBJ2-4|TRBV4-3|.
CASSRTGDAKNIQYF
TGCGCCAGCAGCCGGACTGGGGATGCCAAAAACATTCAGTACTTC
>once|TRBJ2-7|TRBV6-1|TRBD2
CASSETSEGEQYF
TGTGCCAGCAGTGAGACTAGCGAGGGCGAGCAGTACTTC
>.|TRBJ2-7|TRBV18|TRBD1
CASSPGQATGYEQYF
TGTGCCAGCTCACCAGGACAGGCGACTGGCTACGAGCAGTACTTC
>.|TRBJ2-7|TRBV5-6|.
CASSAVGRGWKYF
TGTGCCAGCAGCGCCGTAGGAAGGGGGTGGAAGTACTTC
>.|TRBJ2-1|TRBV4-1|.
CASSQQTVPGGLSEQFF
TGCGCCAGCAGCCAACAGACAGTCCCAGGGGGGTTGAGTGAGCAGTTCTTC
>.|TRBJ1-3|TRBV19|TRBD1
CASRNRDRGAGNTIYF
TGTGCCAGTCGAAACCGGGACAGGGGAGCTGGAAACACCATATATTTT
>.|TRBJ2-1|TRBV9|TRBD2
CASSAGLAGLGSYNEQFF
TGTGCCAGCAGCGCAGGACTAGCGGGGCTAGGCTCCTACAATGAGCAGTTCTTC
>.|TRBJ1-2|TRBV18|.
CASSPREGADYGYTF
TGTGCCAGCTCACCACGTGAGGGAGCGGACTATGGCTACACCTTC
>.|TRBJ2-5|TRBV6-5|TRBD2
CASSNSGLAQETQYF
TGTGCCAGCTCAAATTCGGGACTAGCGCAAGAGACCCAGTACTTC
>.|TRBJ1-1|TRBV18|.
CASSLSGQAAEAFF
TGTGCCAGCTCACTTTCGGGACAAGCGGCTGAAGCTTTCTTT
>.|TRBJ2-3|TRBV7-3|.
CASSLSGIEDTQYF
TGTGCCAGCAGCTTATCAGGGATCGAAGATACGCAGTATTTT
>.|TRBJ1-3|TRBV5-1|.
CASSLGGPDTIYF
TGCGCCAGCAGCTTGGGAGGTCCAGACACCATATATTTT
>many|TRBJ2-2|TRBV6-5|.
CASRGVGGTGELFF
TGTGCCAGCAGGGGGGTAGGGGGAACCGGGGAGCTGTTTTTT
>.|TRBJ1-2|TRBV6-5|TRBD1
CASSRQGYGYTF
TGTGCCAGCAGCCGACAGGGCTATGGCTACACCTTC
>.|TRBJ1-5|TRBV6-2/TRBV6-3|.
CASSYSEGQPQHF
TGTGCCAGCAGTTACTCCGAGGGTCAGCCCCAGCATTTT